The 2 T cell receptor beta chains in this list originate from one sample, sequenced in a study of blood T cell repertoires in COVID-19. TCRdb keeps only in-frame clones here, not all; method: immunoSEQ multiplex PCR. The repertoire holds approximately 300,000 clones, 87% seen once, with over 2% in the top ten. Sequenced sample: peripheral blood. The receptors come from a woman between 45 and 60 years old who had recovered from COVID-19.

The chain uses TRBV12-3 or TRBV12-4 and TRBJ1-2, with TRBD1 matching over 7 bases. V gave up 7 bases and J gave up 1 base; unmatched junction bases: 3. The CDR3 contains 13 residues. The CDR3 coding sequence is TGTGCCAGCAACTGGGACAGTAACTATGGCTACACCTTC. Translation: CASNWDSNYGYTF.

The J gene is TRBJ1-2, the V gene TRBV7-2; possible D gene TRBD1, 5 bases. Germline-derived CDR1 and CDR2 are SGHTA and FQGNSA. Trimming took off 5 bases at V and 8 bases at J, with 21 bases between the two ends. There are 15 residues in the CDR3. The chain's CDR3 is CASSAGGGLKLGYTF. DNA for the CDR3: TGTGCCAGCAGCGCCGGGGGGGGATTGAAGTTGGGCTACACCTTC.